A single sample is the source of the 25 T cell receptor beta chains below, sequenced in a study of Ad26.COV2.S vaccination and SARS-CoV-2 variants. Indicated treatment: around 19 received Ad26.COV2.S at low or high dose, single or two shots; about 5 received placebo; per-sample allocation not given. Each sample was drawn 63 days after the first injection (of vaccine or placebo). Using immunoSEQ multiplex PCR, the repertoire was profiled, and TCRdb retains in-frame clones only, with some absent. The sample has 440,000 or so clones; roughly 87% are singletons. The starting material was peripheral blood, obtained in a trial of Ad26.COV2.S vaccine versus placebo. These receptors were collected from a person aged 18-60 years who received the Ad26.COV2.S COVID-19 vaccine or a placebo.

The chain is built from TRBV7-6 and TRBJ1-5; no reliable D call. This CDR3 contains 15 residues. Trimming cost V 2 bases and J 4 bases, with 12 bases left between them. CDR1 is SGHVS, CDR2 FNYEAQ, per germline. The CDR3 DNA follows: TGTGCCAGCAGCTTATTTGGAGGTAATAATCAGCCCCAGCATTTT. Its protein product is CASSLFGGNNQPQHF.

The CDR3: CASSVVTGLYYGYTF. Here the CDR3 DNA reads TGTGCCAGCAGCGTAGTGACAGGTTTGTACTATGGCTACACCTTC. The V and J genes are TRBV9 and TRBJ1-2; TRBD1 might be the D (6 bases). The CDR3 has 15 residues. Between the trimmed V and J ends, which lost 0 bases and 3 bases, there was a span of 12 bases. Looked up from germline, CDR1 is SGDLS and CDR2 is YYNGEE.

CDR3 DNA: TGTGCCAGCTCACCGGACGGAGACTATGGCTACACCTTC. Its protein product is CASSPDGDYGYTF. The chain joins TRBV18 to TRBJ1-2; D gene ambiguous. With 3 bases removed from V and 3 bases from J, the gap between germline ends came to 8 bases. Per the germline V gene, CDR1 is KGHSH and CDR2 is LQKENI. This CDR3 contains 13 residues.

The chain is built from TRBV21-1 and TRBJ2-3. TRBV21-1 is a pseudogene. CDR3 length: 15 residues. CDR3 sequence: CASSKGETGTDTQYF. The CDR3 DNA follows: TGTGCCAGCAGCAAGGGGGAGACGGGCACAGATACGCAGTATTTT.

V usage is TRBV4-3 and J usage is TRBJ1-4; TRBD1 matches at 8 bases. This CDR3 comprises 16 residues. V trimming: 1 base; J trimming: 3 bases; junction bases outside the gene matches: 4. CDR1 and CDR2 from the germline V gene are LGHNA and YSLEER. In DNA form, the CDR3 reads TGCGCCAGCAGCCAAGGCCGGGACAGGCCTAATGAAAAACTGTTTTTT. Protein: CASSQGRDRPNEKLFF.

V usage is TRBV19 and J usage is TRBJ2-3; 10 bases agree with TRBD2. CDR1 is LNHDA and CDR2 is SQIVND in the germline V gene (reference sequence). This CDR3 has 14 residues. V lost 7 bases, J lost 3 bases, and 4 bases stayed unmatched. Here the CDR3 DNA reads TGTGCCAGTACCCCGGGACTAGCGACAGATACGCAGTATTTT. Protein sequence: CASTPGLATDTQYF.

The chain recombines TRBV19 with TRBJ1-2, with TRBD1 matching 9 bases. V lost 4 bases, J lost 8 bases, and 5 bases stayed unmatched. Germline V gene sequence: CDR1 LNHDA, CDR2 SQIVND (reference sequence). The CDR3 is 13 amino acids. In DNA form, the CDR3 reads TGTGCCAGTAGTAACCGGGACAGGGCGGGCTACACCTTC. Translated, it gives CASSNRDRAGYTF. The variable domain in full, completed from reference TRBV19 and TRBJ1-2, reads DGGITQSPKYLFRKEGQNVTLSCEQNLNHDAMYWYRQDPGQGLRLIYYSQIVNDFQKGDIAEGYSVSREKKESFPLTVTSAQKNPTAFYLCASSNRDRAGYTFGSGTRLTVV.

This chain's CDR3 is CASSDRMILGRNTEAFF. The DNA for the CDR3 is TGTGCCAGCAGTGATAGAATGATCCTCGGTCGGAACACTGAAGCTTTCTTT. The chain has TRBV25-1 and TRBJ1-1; no clear D gene. V was clipped by 3 bases and J by 1 base, with 18 bases between them. The CDR3 length is 17 residues. Germline lookup yields CDR1 MGHDK and CDR2 SYGVNS.

The chain carries TRBV6-5 and TRBJ2-7, with D unresolved. V was trimmed by 7 bases and J by 4 bases, leaving 14 bases between them. This CDR3 contains 13 residues. The germline V gene has CDR1 MNHEY and CDR2 SVGAGI. The CDR3 sequence: CASISTTSYEQYF. CDR3 coding DNA: TGTGCCAGCATAAGCACAACGTCATACGAGCAGTACTTC.

The V and J genes are TRBV5-8 and TRBJ1-5, with 7 bases matching TRBD1. This CDR3 is built from 15 residues. J lost 2 bases, V lost 2 bases, and 4 bases had no gene match. Germline V gives CDR1 SGHTS, CDR2 YDEGEE. The CDR3 protein is CASSLSGTGNQPQHF. Written as DNA, the CDR3 is TGTGCCAGCAGCTTATCCGGGACAGGCAATCAGCCCCAGCATTTT. The whole variable domain, filled in from reference TRBV5-8 and TRBJ1-5, reads EAGVTQSPTHLIKTRGQQATLRCSPISGHTSVYWYQQALGLGLQFLLWYDEGEERNRGNFPPRFSGRQFPNYSSELNVNALELEDSALYLCASSLSGTGNQPQHFGDGTRLSIL.

V usage is TRBV7-8 and J usage is TRBJ2-7, with TRBD2 matching over 9 bases. The CDR3 has 17 residues. The trim removed 2 bases at V and 7 bases at J, leaving 15 bases unmatched. Germline loops: CDR1 SGHVS, CDR2 FQNEAQ. The CDR3 DNA follows: TGTGCCAGCAGCTTAATAGGGGCGGGAGGGCCGCCCTTAGAGCAGTACTTC. This gives the protein CASSLIGAGGPPLEQYF. The variable domain in full, with the rest retrieved from reference TRBV7-8 and TRBJ2-7, is GAGVSQSPRYKVAKRGQDVALRCDPISGHVSLFWYQQALGQGPEFLTYFQNEAQLDKSGLPSDRFFAERPEGSVSTLKIQRTQQEDSAVYLCASSLIGAGGPPLEQYFGPGTRLTVT.

This sequence joins TRBV7-9 and TRBJ1-2, with D possibly TRBD1 on 5 matching bases. V lost 0 bases and J lost 6, with 11 bases in between. CDR1 SEHNR and CDR2 FQNEAQ come from the germline V gene (reference sequence). The CDR3 totals 14 residues. CDR3 coding DNA: TGTGCCAGCAGCTTAGCGGGCATAGGGGATGGCTACACCTTC. Residues: CASSLAGIGDGYTF. The full variable domain, completed using reference TRBV7-9 and TRBJ1-2, is DTGVSQNPRHKITKRGQNVTFRCDPISEHNRLYWYRQTLGQGPEFLTYFQNEAQLEKSRLLSDRFSAERPKGSFSTLEIQRTEQGDSAMYLCASSLAGIGDGYTFGSGTRLTVV.

This sequence joins TRBV27 and TRBJ1-5; TRBD1 agrees at 8 bases. The V and J ends lost 2 bases and 1 base, in that order; junction bases with no gene match: 4. CDR1 MNHEY and CDR2 SMNVEV come from the germline V gene (reference sequence). The CDR3 runs 16 residues. CDR3 DNA: TGTGCCAGCAGTTTAAGACAGGGGAAGAGCAATCAGCCCCAGCATTTT. Its translation is CASSLRQGKSNQPQHF.

DNA of the CDR3: TGTGCCAGCAGCGGGGTAGGGGGGGACCAAGAGACCCAGTACTTC. Translating it yields CASSGVGGDQETQYF. The chain carries TRBV9 and TRBJ2-5; D is perhaps TRBD2 (7 bases). The germline CDR1 and CDR2 sequences are SGDLS and YYNGEE. The CDR3 is 15 residues long. With 3 bases removed from V and 0 bases from J, the gap between germline ends came to 12 bases.

In this sample, this clone turned up a few times. CDR3 DNA: TGTGCCAGCAGCCTCGGACAGCTTCATAATTCACCCCTCCACTTT. Amino acid sequence: CASSLGQLHNSPLHF. This chain uses TRBV6-2 or TRBV6-3 with TRBJ1-6; TRBD1 might be the D (6 bases). The CDR3 extends over 15 amino acids. Germline CDR1 reads MNHEY; CDR2 reads SVGEGT. Between the trimmed V and J ends, which lost 6 bases and 5 bases, there was a span of 14 bases.

V usage is TRBV4-3 and J usage is TRBJ2-1, with 7 positions matching TRBD2. V was clipped by 4 bases and J by 7 bases; unmatched bases: 10. Germline values: CDR1 LGHNA, CDR2 YSLEER. The length of the CDR3 is 15 residues. The CDR3 reads CASSRRLAPGNEQFF. In nucleotides, the CDR3 is TGCGCCAGCAGCCGTAGACTAGCCCCGGGTAATGAGCAGTTCTTC.

The chain joins TRBV5-6 to TRBJ1-1; TRBD1 agrees at 7 bases. The CDR3 consists of 16 residues. The junction had 7 bases not matched to a gene; V was cut back by 1 base and J by 1 base. Germline lookup yields CDR1 SGHDT and CDR2 YYEEEE. CDR3 protein: CASSLLRGPQNTEAFF. For the CDR3, the DNA is TGTGCCAGCAGCTTGTTAAGGGGGCCGCAGAACACTGAAGCTTTCTTT.

This chain connects TRBV27 to TRBJ1-5, with D possibly being TRBD1 (5 bases). This CDR3 region has 15 residues. CDR1 is MNHEY, CDR2 SMNVEV, per germline (reference sequence). Trimming shortened V by 2 bases and J by 0 bases, and 8 bases separated the two germline ends. CDR3 protein: CASSLRGYSNQPQHF. CDR3 bases: TGTGCCAGCAGTTTAAGGGGTTATAGCAATCAGCCCCAGCATTTT.

V gene TRBV9 combines with J gene TRBJ1-4, with no clear D. The ends were cut back, 0 bases at V and 4 bases at J, with 10 bases in the middle. Germline V CDR1 and CDR2: SGDLS, YYNGEE. This CDR3 is 15 amino acids long. The CDR3 spells CASSVDGRLNEKLFF. The CDR3 DNA reads as TGTGCCAGCAGCGTAGATGGGAGACTTAATGAAAAACTGTTTTTT. Complete variable domain (other parts from reference TRBV9 and TRBJ1-4): DSGVTQTPKHLITATGQRVTLRCSPRSGDLSVYWYQQSLDQGLQFLIQYYNGEERAKGNILERFSAQQFPDLHSELNLSSLELGDSALYFCASSVDGRLNEKLFFGSGTQLSVL.

The V gene is TRBV6-6, the J gene TRBJ2-7; 7 nucleotides agree with TRBD1. Germline assignment: CDR1 MNHNY and CDR2 SVGAGI (reference sequence). The junction had 7 bases not matched to a gene; V was cut back by 2 bases and J by 0 bases. CDR3 size: 16 residues. The chain's CDR3 is CASSYPIRDSSYEQYF. The CDR3 DNA sequence: TGTGCCAGCAGTTACCCGATCCGGGACAGCTCCTACGAGCAGTACTTC.

The chain combines TRBV12-3 or TRBV12-4 with TRBJ2-2, with D tentatively TRBD1 (7 bases). Between the trimmed V and J ends, which lost 4 bases and 13 bases, there was a span of 13 bases. The CDR3 totals 12 residues. Here the CDR3 reads CASSSTGRTLFF. Written as DNA, the CDR3 is TGTGCCAGCAGTTCGACAGGGAGGACGCTGTTTTTT.

J is TRBJ2-7 and V is TRBV7-2; TRBD2 agrees at 9 bases. Germline V gene lookup returns CDR1 SGHTA and CDR2 FQGNSA. The V gene end was trimmed by 5 bases and the J gene end by 7 bases; junction bases not matched to a gene: 15. The length of the CDR3 is 16 residues. DNA of the CDR3: TGTGCCAGCAGCCATCGACAGCGGGGGGCGGCGGTAGAGCAGTACTTC. Amino acid sequence: CASSHRQRGAAVEQYF.

The rearrangement uses TRBV15 and TRBJ2-1; possible D gene TRBD1, 6 bases. CDR1 LNHNV and CDR2 YYDKDF come from the germline V gene (reference sequence). The CDR3 runs 13 residues. Trimming removed 5 bases from V and 9 bases from J, with 14 bases in between. This CDR3 reads CATSGGPRGEQFF. The CDR3 region has the DNA TGTGCCACCAGCGGAGGCCCCAGGGGTGAGCAGTTCTTC.

The gene calls are TRBV7-9 and TRBJ1-6; D is uncertain. The CDR3 spans 17 residues. The V end lost 1 base, the J end lost 0 bases, and 10 bases lay between the germline ends. Germline V gene data show CDR1 as SEHNR and CDR2 as FQNEAQ (reference sequence). The CDR3 coding sequence is TGTGCCAGCAGCTTAGTCGCGGGGAGCTCCTATAATTCACCCCTCCACTTT. Its translation: CASSLVAGSSYNSPLHF.

The chain uses TRBV7-2 and TRBJ2-1; 8 nucleotides line up with TRBD1. The ends lost 2 bases at V and 10 bases at J; junction bases unmatched: 4. Germline V gives CDR1 SGHTA, CDR2 FQGNSA. The CDR3 is 13 residues long. DNA for the CDR3: TGTGCCAGCAGCTTACCAGGGGGCGACGAGCAGTTCTTC. Amino acid sequence: CASSLPGGDEQFF.